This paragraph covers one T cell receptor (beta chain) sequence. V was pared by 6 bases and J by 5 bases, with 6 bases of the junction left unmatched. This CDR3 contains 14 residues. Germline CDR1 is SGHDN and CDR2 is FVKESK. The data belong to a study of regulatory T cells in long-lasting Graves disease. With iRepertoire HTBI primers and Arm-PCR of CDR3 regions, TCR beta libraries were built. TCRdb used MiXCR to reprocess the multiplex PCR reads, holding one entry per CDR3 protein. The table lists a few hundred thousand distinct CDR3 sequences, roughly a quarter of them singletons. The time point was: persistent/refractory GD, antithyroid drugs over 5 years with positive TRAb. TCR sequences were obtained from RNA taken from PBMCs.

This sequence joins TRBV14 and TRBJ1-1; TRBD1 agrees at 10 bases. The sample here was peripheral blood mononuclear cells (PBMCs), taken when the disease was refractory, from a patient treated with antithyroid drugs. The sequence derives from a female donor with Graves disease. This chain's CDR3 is CASSFDRGRTEAFF. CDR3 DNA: TGTGCCAGCAGTTTCGACAGGGGGCGGACTGAAGCTTTCTTT.